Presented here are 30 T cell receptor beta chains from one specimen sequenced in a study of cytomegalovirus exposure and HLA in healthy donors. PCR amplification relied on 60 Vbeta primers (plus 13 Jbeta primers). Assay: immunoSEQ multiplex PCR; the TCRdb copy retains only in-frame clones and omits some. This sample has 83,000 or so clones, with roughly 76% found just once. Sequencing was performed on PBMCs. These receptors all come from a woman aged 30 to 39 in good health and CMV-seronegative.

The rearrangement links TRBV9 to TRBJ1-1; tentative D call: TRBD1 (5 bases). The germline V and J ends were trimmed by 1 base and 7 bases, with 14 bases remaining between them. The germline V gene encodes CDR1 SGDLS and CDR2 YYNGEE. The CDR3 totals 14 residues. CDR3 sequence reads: CASSVTGESGEAFF. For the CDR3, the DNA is TGTGCCAGCAGCGTAACGGGGGAAAGTGGTGAAGCTTTCTTT.

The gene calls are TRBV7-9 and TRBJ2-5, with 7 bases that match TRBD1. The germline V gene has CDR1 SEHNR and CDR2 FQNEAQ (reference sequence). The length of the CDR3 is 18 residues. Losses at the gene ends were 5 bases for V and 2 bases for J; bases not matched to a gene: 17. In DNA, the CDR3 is TGTGCCAGCAGCCGGCCGGTTTTCCACAGGGGTACTCAAGAGACCCAGTACTTC. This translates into CASSRPVFHRGTQETQYF.

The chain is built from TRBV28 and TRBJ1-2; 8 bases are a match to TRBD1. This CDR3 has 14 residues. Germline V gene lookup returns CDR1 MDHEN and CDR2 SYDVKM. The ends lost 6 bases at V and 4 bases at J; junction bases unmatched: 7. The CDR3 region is CASRGGRGLYGYTF. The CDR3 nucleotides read TGTGCCAGCAGGGGTGGCAGGGGGCTCTATGGCTACACCTTC.

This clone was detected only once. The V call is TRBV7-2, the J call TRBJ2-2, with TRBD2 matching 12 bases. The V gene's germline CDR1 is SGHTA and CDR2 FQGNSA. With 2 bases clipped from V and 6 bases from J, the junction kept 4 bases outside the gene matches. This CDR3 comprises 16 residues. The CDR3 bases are TGTGCCAGCAGCTTACGGTCTAGCGGGAGGGCCGGGGAGCTGTTTTTT. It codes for CASSLRSSGRAGELFF.

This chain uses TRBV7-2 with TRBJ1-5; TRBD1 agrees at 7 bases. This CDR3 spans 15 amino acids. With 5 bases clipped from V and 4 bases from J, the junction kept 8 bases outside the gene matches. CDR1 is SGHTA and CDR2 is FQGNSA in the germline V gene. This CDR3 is CASSQGTAFNQPQHF. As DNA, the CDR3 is TGTGCCAGCAGCCAGGGGACAGCCTTTAATCAGCCCCAGCATTTT.

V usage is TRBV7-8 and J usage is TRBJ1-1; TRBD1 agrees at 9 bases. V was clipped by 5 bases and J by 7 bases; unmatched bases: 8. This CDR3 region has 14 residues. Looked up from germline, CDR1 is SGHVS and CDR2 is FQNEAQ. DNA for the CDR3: TGTGCCAGCAGCGCACGAGGGACAGGGATTGAAGCTTTCTTT. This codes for CASSARGTGIEAFF.

CDR3 loop: CASSPEGSRDTQYF. The CDR3 coding sequence is TGTGCCAGCTCACCGGAGGGGTCGAGAGATACGCAGTATTTT. The V gene is TRBV18, the J gene TRBJ2-3, with D perhaps matching TRBD2 (6 bases). V was clipped by 3 bases and J by 5 bases, with 12 bases between them. The CDR3 totals 14 residues. Germline V gives CDR1 KGHSH, CDR2 LQKENI.

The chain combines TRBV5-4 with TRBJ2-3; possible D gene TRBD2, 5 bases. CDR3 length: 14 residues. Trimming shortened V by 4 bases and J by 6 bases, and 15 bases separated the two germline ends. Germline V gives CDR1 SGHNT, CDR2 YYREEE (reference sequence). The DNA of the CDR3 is TGTGCCAGCAGCAATCAAGCGGCCGGGGATACGCAGTATTTT. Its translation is CASSNQAAGDTQYF. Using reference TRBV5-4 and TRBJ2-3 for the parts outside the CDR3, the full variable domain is ETGVTQSPTHLIKTRGQQVTLRCSSQSGHNTVSWYQQALGQGPQFIFQYYREEENGRGNFPPRFSGLQFPNYSSELNVNALELDDSALYLCASSNQAAGDTQYFGPGTRLTVL.

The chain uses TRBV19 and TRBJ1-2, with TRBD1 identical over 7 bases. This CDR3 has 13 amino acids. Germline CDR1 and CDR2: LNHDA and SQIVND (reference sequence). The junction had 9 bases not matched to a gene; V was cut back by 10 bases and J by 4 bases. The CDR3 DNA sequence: TGTGCCACCCTAACGACAGGGACCTATGGCTACACCTTC. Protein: CATLTTGTYGYTF.

CDR3 region: CASSRGLAGVTDTQYF. CDR3 bases: TGTGCCAGCAGTCGGGGACTAGCGGGAGTCACAGATACGCAGTATTTT. The rearrangement links TRBV9 to TRBJ2-3, with 14 bases lining up with TRBD2. This CDR3 has 16 residues. Germline trimming cut 5 bases from V and 2 bases from J; bases unmatched to any gene: 4. Looked up from germline, CDR1 is SGDLS and CDR2 is YYNGEE.

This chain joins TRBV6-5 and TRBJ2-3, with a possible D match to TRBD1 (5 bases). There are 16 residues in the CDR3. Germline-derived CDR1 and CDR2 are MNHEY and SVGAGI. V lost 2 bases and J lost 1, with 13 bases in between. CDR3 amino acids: CASSYAGHKGTDTQYF. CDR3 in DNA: TGTGCCAGCAGTTACGCAGGGCACAAAGGCACAGATACGCAGTATTTT.

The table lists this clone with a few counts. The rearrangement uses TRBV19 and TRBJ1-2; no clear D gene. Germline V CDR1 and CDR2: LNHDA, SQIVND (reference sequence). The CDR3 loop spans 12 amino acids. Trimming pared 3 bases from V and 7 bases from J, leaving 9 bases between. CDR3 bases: TGTGCCAGTAGTATCTATAGAGCTGGCTACACCTTC. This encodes CASSIYRAGYTF.

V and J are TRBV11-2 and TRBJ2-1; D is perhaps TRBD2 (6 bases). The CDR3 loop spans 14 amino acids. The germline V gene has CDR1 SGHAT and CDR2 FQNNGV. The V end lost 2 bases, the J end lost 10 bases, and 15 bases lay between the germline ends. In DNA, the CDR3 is TGTGCCAGCAGCTTATCCCCAGCGGGCAGGGAGCAGTTCTTC. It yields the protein CASSLSPAGREQFF.

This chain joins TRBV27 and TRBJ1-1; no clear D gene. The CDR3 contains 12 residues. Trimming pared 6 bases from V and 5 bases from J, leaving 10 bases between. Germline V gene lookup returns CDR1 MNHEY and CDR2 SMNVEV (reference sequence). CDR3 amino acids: CASRPPGTEAFF. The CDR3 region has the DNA TGTGCCAGCAGACCTCCGGGAACTGAAGCTTTCTTT.

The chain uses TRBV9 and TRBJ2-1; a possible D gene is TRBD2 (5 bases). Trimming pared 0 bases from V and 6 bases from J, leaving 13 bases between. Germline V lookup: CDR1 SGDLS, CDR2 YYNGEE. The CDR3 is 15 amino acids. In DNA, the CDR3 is TGTGCCAGCAGCGTAGTTGGTAGCGAGGGCAATGAGCAGTTCTTC. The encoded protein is CASSVVGSEGNEQFF.

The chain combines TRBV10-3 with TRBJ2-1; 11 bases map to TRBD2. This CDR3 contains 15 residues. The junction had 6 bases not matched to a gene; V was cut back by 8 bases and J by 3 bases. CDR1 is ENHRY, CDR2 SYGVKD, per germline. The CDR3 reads CAIRNTSGGYNEQFF. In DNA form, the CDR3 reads TGTGCCATCCGCAATACTAGCGGGGGCTACAATGAGCAGTTCTTC.

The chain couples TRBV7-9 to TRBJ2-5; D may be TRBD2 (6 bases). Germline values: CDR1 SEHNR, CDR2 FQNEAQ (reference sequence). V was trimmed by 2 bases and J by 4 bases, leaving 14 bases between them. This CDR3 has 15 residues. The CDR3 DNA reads TGTGCCAGCAGCTTATTGTCTGCGGAGGGAGAGACCCAGTACTTC. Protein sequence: CASSLLSAEGETQYF.

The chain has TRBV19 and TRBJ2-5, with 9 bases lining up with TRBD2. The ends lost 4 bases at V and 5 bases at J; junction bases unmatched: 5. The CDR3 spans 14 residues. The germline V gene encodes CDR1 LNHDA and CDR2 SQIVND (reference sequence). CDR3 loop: CASSTSGAVETQYF. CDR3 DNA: TGTGCCAGTAGTACTAGCGGGGCGGTGGAGACCCAGTACTTC.

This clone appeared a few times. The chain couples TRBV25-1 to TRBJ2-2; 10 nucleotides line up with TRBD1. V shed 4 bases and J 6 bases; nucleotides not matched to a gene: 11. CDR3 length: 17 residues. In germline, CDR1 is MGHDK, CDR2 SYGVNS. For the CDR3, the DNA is TGTGCCAGCAGTGTCGCCCCCGGGACAGGGGATTCCGGGGAGCTGTTTTTT. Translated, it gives CASSVAPGTGDSGELFF. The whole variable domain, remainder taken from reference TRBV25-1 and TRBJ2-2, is EADIYQTPRYLVIGTGKKITLECSQTMGHDKMYWYQQDPGMELHLIHYSYGVNSTEKGDLSSESTVSRIRTEHFPLTLESARPSHTSQYLCASSVAPGTGDSGELFFGEGSRLTVL.

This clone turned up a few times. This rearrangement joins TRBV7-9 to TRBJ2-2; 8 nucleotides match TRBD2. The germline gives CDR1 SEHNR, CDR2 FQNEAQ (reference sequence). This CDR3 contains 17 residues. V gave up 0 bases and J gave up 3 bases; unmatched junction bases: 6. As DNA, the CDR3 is TGTGCCAGCAGCTTAGCTCCAGCGGGAGCGGACACCGGGGAGCTGTTTTTT. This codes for CASSLAPAGADTGELFF.

The DNA for the CDR3 is TGTGCCAGCAGCTTAGGGGACAGGGCTTTTGGCTACACCTTC. It codes for CASSLGDRAFGYTF. This chain connects TRBV7-8 to TRBJ1-2, with 9 positions matching TRBD1. Losses at the gene ends were 1 base for V and 7 bases for J; bases not matched to a gene: 4. In germline, CDR1 is SGHVS, CDR2 FQNEAQ. The CDR3 length is 14 residues.

CDR3 nucleotides: TGTGCCAGCAGCCCGCACAGGGGCTCGCTTATTGTC. It codes for CASSPHRGSLIV. V gene TRBV11-2 combines with J gene TRBJ2-7; 7 bases are a match to TRBD1. Germline loops: CDR1 SGHAT, CDR2 FQNNGV. The length of the CDR3 is 12 residues.

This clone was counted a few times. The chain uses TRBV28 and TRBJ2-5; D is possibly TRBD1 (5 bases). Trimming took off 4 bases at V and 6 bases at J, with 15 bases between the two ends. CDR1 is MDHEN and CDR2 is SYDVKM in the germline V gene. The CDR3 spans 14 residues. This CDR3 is CASSSNSGLQTQYF. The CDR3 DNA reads TGTGCCAGCAGTTCCAACTCAGGGCTACAGACCCAGTACTTC. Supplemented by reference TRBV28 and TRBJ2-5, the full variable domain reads DVKVTQSSRYLVKRTGEKVFLECVQDMDHENMFWYRQDPGLGLRLIYFSYDVKMKEKGDIPEGYSVSREKKERFSLILESASTNQTSMYLCASSSNSGLQTQYFGPGTRLLVL.

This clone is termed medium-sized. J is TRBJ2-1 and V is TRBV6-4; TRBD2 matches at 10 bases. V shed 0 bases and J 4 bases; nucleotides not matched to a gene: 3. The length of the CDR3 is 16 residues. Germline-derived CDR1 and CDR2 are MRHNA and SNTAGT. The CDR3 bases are TGTGCCAGCAGTGACTCCGGGACTAGCGATTACAATGAGCAGTTCTTC. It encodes CASSDSGTSDYNEQFF.

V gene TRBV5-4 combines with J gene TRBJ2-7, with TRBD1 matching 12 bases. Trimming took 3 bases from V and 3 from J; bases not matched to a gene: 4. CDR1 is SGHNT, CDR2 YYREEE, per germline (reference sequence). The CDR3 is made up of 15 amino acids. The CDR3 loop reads CASSWDRGRNYEQYF. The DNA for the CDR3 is TGTGCCAGCAGCTGGGACAGGGGGCGAAACTACGAGCAGTACTTC.

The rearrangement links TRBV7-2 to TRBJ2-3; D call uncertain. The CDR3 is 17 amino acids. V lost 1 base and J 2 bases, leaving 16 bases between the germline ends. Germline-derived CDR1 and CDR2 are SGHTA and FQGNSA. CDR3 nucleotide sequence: TGTGCCAGCAGCTTAGTTGGAATAAAGCGACTCACAGATACGCAGTATTTT. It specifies CASSLVGIKRLTDTQYF.

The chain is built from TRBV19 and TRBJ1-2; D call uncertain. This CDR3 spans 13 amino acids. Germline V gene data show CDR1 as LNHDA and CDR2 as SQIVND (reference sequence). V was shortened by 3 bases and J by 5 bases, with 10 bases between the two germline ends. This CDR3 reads CASSIHIQYGYTF. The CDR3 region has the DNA TGTGCCAGTAGTATTCATATACAATATGGCTACACCTTC.

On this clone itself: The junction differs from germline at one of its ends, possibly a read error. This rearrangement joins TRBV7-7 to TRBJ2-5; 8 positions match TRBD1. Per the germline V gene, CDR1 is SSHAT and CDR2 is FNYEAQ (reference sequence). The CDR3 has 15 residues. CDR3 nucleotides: TGTGCTAGCAGCTTATTGGGACAGGAAGGGGAGACCCAGTACTTC. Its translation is CASSLLGQEGETQYF. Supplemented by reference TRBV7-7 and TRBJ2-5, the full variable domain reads GAGVSQSPRYKVTKRGQDVTLRCDPISSHATLYWYQQALGQGPEFLTYFNYEAQPDKSGLPSDRFSAERPEGSISTLTIQRTEQRDSAMYRCASSLLGQEGETQYFGPGTRLLVL.

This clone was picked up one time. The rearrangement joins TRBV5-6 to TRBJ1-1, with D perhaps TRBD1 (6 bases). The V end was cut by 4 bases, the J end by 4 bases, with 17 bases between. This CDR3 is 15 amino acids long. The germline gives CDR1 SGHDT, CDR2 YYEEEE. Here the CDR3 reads CASSILQGKGTEAFF. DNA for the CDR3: TGTGCCAGCAGCATACTACAGGGTAAGGGCACTGAAGCTTTCTTT.

For the CDR3, the DNA is TGTGCCAGCAGTTCGACTAGCGGTAGCCGAGGAGATACGCAGTATTTT. Translation gives CASSSTSGSRGDTQYF. The chain combines TRBV28 with TRBJ2-3; 9 bases match TRBD2. The V and J ends lost 4 bases and 5 bases, in that order; junction bases with no gene match: 10. Looked up from germline, CDR1 is MDHEN and CDR2 is SYDVKM. The CDR3 spans 16 residues.